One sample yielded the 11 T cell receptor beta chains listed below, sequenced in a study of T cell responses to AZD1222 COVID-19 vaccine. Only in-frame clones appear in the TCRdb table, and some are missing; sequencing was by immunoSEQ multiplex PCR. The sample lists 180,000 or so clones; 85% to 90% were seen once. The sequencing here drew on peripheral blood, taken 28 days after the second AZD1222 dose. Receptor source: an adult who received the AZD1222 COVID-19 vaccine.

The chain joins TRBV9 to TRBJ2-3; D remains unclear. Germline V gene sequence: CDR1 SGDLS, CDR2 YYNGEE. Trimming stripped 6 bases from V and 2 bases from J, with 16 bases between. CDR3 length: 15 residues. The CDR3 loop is CASNRVVVPTDTQYF. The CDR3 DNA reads TGTGCCAGCAATAGGGTGGTGGTCCCCACAGATACGCAGTATTTT.

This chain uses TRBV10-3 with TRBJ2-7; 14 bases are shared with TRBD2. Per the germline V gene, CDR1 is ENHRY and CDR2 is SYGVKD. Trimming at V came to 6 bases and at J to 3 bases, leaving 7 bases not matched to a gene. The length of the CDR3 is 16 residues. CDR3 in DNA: TGTGCCATCAGGCCGACTAGCGGGAGGGCCGGCTACGAGCAGTACTTC. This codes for CAIRPTSGRAGYEQYF.

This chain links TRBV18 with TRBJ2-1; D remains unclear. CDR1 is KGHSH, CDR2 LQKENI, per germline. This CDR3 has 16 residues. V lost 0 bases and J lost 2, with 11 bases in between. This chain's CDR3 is CASSPPMHSAYNEQFF. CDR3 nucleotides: TGTGCCAGCTCACCACCGATGCACTCTGCCTACAATGAGCAGTTCTTC. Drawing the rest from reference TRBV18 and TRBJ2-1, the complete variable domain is NAGVMQNPRHLVRRRGQEARLRCSPMKGHSHVYWYRQLPEEGLKFMVYLQKENIIDESGMPKERFSAEFPKEGPSILRIQQVVRGDSAAYFCASSPPMHSAYNEQFFGPGTRLTVL.

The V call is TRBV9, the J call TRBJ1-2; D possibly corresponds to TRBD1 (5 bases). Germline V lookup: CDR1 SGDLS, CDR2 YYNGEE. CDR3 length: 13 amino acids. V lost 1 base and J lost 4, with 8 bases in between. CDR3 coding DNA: TGTGCCAGCAGCGTAACAGACAGCTATGGCTACACCTTC. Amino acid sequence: CASSVTDSYGYTF.

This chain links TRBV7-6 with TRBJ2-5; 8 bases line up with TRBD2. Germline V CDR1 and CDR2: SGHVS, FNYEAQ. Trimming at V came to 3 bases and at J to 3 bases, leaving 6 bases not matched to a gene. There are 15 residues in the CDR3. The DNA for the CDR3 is TGTGCCAGCAGCTTTTTAGCGGGAATAAAAGAGACCCAGTACTTC. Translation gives CASSFLAGIKETQYF.

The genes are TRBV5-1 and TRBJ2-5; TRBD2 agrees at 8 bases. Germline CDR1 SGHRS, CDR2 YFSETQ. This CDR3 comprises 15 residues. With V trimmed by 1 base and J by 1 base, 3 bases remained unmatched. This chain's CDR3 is CASSLTGGPQETQYF. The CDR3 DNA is TGCGCCAGCAGCTTGACGGGGGGGCCCCAAGAGACCCAGTACTTC.

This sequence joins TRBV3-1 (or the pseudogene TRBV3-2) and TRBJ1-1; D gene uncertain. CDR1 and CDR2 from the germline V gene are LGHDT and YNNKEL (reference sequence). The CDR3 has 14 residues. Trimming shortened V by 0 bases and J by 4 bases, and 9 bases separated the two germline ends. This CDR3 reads CASSQETWGTEAFF. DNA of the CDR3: TGTGCCAGCAGCCAAGAGACCTGGGGCACTGAAGCTTTCTTT.

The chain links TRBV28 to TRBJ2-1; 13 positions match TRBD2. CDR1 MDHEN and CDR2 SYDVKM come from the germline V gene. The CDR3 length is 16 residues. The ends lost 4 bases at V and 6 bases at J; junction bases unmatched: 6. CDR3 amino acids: CASSWTSGSLANEQFF. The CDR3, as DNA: TGTGCCAGCAGTTGGACTAGCGGGAGCCTCGCCAATGAGCAGTTCTTC. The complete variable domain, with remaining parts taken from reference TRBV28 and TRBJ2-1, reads DVKVTQSSRYLVKRTGEKVFLECVQDMDHENMFWYRQDPGLGLRLIYFSYDVKMKEKGDIPEGYSVSREKKERFSLILESASTNQTSMYLCASSWTSGSLANEQFFGPGTRLTVL.

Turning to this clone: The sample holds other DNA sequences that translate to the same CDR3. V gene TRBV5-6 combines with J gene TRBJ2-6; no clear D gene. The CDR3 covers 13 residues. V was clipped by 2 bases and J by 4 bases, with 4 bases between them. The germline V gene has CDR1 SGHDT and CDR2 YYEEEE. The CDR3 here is CASSLVGANVLTF. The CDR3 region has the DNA TGTGCCAGCAGCTTAGTGGGGGCCAACGTCCTGACTTTC.

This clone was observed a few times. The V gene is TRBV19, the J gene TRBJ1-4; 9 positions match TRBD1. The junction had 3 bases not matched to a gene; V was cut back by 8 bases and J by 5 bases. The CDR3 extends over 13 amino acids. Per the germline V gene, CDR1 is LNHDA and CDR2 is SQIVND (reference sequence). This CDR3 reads CASGQGINEKLFF. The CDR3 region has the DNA TGTGCCAGTGGACAGGGGATAAATGAAAAACTGTTTTTT.

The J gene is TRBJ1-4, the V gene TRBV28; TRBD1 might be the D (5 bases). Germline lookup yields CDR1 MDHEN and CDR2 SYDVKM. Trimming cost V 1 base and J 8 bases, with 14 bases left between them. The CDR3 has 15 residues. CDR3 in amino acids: CASSLSWQGGEKLFF. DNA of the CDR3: TGTGCCAGCAGTTTATCGTGGCAGGGAGGAGAAAAACTGTTTTTT.